Below, 28 T cell receptor beta chains from the same sample are listed, as sequenced in a study of vaccination and CD4 T cells after COVID-19 (dated 2022 in TCRdb). The library was prepared using PCR. Reads for this sample came from an Illumina iSeq 100. TCR sequencing of DNA from cultured CD4+ T cells used the Oncomine TCR Beta short-read assay at the Johns Hopkins FTIC core. TCRdb itself trimmed the public reads at Q25 with fastp, ran MiXCR and retained productive beta chains. Rows with a matching CDR3 protein are joined into one entry that keeps the most common DNA and genes. The sample yields about 12,000 distinct CDR3 sequences; 55% to 65% were counted once. The ten biggest clones cover approximately 10% of the sample. What these receptors recognize is not known. The treatment or condition label corresponds to: approximately 10-day PBMC culture with coronavirus spike peptide pools or control peptides (ViraFEST assay).

Sequencing was done on a sample of CD4+ T cells from blood, cultured in vitro. The receptors here all came from a human donor who had recovered from COVID-19.

The gene calls are TRBV6-2 or TRBV6-3 and TRBJ1-2; D possibly corresponds to TRBD1 (6 bases). The CDR3 covers 15 residues. Germline lookup yields CDR1 MNHEY and CDR2 SVGEGT. V lost 5 bases and J 8 bases, leaving 21 bases between the germline ends. CDR3 nucleotides: TGTGCCAGCAGTACCTTTCAGGGGCCTAAGAGCGGCTACACCTTC. Encoded protein: CASSTFQGPKSGYTF.

The chain employs TRBV28 and TRBJ2-4; 9 bases agree with TRBD1. Germline V gene data show CDR1 as MDHEN and CDR2 as SYDVKM. V lost 4 bases, J lost 4 bases, and 8 bases stayed unmatched. The CDR3 has 16 amino acids. The CDR3 DNA is TGTGCCAGCAGTTCGTCCTCCGGGACAGGGAAAAACATTCAGTACTTC. Translated: CASSSSSGTGKNIQYF. The whole variable domain, filled in from reference TRBV28 and TRBJ2-4, reads DVKVTQSSRYLVKRTGEKVFLECVQDMDHENMFWYRQDPGLGLRLIYFSYDVKMKEKGDIPEGYSVSREKKERFSLILESASTNQTSMYLCASSSSSGTGKNIQYFGAGTRLSVL.

The J gene is TRBJ1-2, the V gene TRBV19; no definite D call. This CDR3 contains 14 residues. Germline V gene sequence: CDR1 LNHDA, CDR2 SQIVND (reference sequence). V lost 8 bases, J lost 5 bases, and 18 bases lay in between. The CDR3 DNA reads TGTGCCAGTCAGGAAGGAACAAGGGCTTATGGCTACACCTTC. It encodes CASQEGTRAYGYTF. The full variable domain, completed using reference TRBV19 and TRBJ1-2, is DGGITQSPKYLFRKEGQNVTLSCEQNLNHDAMYWYRQDPGQGLRLIYYSQIVNDFQKGDIAEGYSVSREKKESFPLTVTSAQKNPTAFYLCASQEGTRAYGYTFGSGTRLTVV.

The gene calls are TRBV6-2 or TRBV6-3 and TRBJ2-5; 9 bases line up with TRBD1. Germline CDR1 and CDR2: MNHEY and SVGEGT. The V segment lost 5 bases and the J segment 0 bases; nucleotides outside the gene matches: 4. This CDR3 comprises 15 residues. The CDR3: CASSDGQGNQETQYF. DNA of the CDR3: TGTGCCAGCAGTGACGGACAGGGGAACCAAGAGACCCAGTACTTC.

The chain uses TRBV6-2 or TRBV6-3 and TRBJ2-7; D uncertain. Trimming removed 6 bases at V and 0 bases at J, with 12 bases between. This CDR3 has 14 residues. Germline CDR1 reads MNHEY; CDR2 reads SVGEGT. This CDR3 is CASSSTWASYEQYF. CDR3 in DNA: TGTGCCAGCAGCTCGACTTGGGCCTCCTACGAGCAGTACTTC.

The chain recombines TRBV28 with TRBJ1-2; the D is unclear. The CDR3 extends over 14 amino acids. Per germline, CDR1 MDHEN and CDR2 SYDVKM. V was trimmed by 2 bases and J by 0 bases, leaving 7 bases between them. CDR3 sequence reads: CASSLIQSNYGYTF. CDR3 sequence (DNA): TGTGCCAGCAGTTTAATTCAATCTAACTATGGCTACACCTTC.

The rearrangement links TRBV7-9 to TRBJ2-2; TRBD2 aligns across 7 bases. The CDR3 is 16 amino acids. V lost 2 bases to trimming and J lost 5 bases; unmatched junction nucleotides: 8. CDR1 SEHNR and CDR2 FQNEAQ come from the germline V gene (reference sequence). DNA for the CDR3: TGTGCCAGCAGCTTACGAACCGGGGGGAAAACCGGGGAGCTGTTTTTT. It yields the protein CASSLRTGGKTGELFF.

This clonotype was recorded a few times. Here the CDR3 DNA reads TGTGCCAGCAGCGACGGGACAGGCCCTATCATCTCTGAAGCTTTCTTT. Protein product: CASSDGTGPIISEAFF. The chain is built from TRBV7-9 and TRBJ1-1; 8 nucleotides agree with TRBD1. With V trimmed by 5 bases and J by 6 bases, 14 bases remained unmatched. The CDR3 totals 16 residues. In germline, CDR1 is SEHNR, CDR2 FQNEAQ (reference sequence).

The gene calls are TRBV7-6 and TRBJ2-7; TRBD1 aligns across 7 bases. Germline V gene sequence: CDR1 SGHVS, CDR2 FNYEAQ. The V gene end was trimmed by 5 bases and the J gene end by 5 bases; junction bases not matched to a gene: 6. This CDR3 is 13 amino acids long. In DNA, the CDR3 is TGTGCCAGCAGCATCCGGACAGGAGACGAGCAGTACTTC. Its translation: CASSIRTGDEQYF.

This chain connects TRBV6-5 to TRBJ1-5, with D perhaps TRBD1 (5 bases). V lost 0 bases and J lost 4, with 10 bases in between. Germline CDR1 is MNHEY and CDR2 is SVGAGI. The CDR3 consists of 15 residues. The CDR3 loop is CASSYSYAGNQPQHF. In DNA form, the CDR3 reads TGTGCCAGCAGTTACTCGTACGCAGGGAATCAGCCCCAGCATTTT.

For this clonotype: Relative to the germline gene, one junction end is altered; a read error may explain this. V usage is TRBV7-7 and J usage is TRBJ2-2, with 7 bases matching TRBD2. The CDR3 covers 14 residues. The germline V gene encodes CDR1 SSHAT and CDR2 FNYEAQ (reference sequence). The CDR3 bases are TGTGCTAGCAGCTCTAGCGGAGCCACCGGGGAGCTGTTTTTT. It yields the protein CASSSSGATGELFF.

This sequence joins TRBV24-1 and TRBJ2-1; 15 nucleotides agree with TRBD2. CDR3 length: 16 amino acids. Germline CDR1 KGHDR, CDR2 SFDVKD. The ends lost 3 bases at V and 7 bases at J; junction bases unmatched: 3. CDR3 residues: CATSDQGTSGRNEQFF. CDR3 DNA: TGTGCCACCAGTGATCAAGGGACTAGCGGGAGGAATGAGCAGTTCTTC.

The chain has TRBV19 and TRBJ1-5; D gene uncertain. The germline gives CDR1 LNHDA, CDR2 SQIVND (reference sequence). The CDR3 is 14 amino acids. V gave up 10 bases and J gave up 0 bases, with 13 bases separating them. CDR3 nucleotides: TGTGCCACATTGGACGGTTATAGCAATCAGCCCCAGCATTTT. Its translation is CATLDGYSNQPQHF.

This chain connects TRBV19 to TRBJ1-1; 7 nucleotides line up with TRBD1. The CDR3 is 14 residues long. CDR1 and CDR2 from the germline V gene are LNHDA and SQIVND (reference sequence). After removal of 4 bases from V and 1 base from J, the junction contained 3 bases not matched to a gene. The CDR3, as DNA: TGTGCCAGTAGTAAGGGGGCCCGGAACACTGAAGCTTTCTTT. Its protein is CASSKGARNTEAFF. Variable domain in full (rest from reference TRBV19 and TRBJ1-1): DGGITQSPKYLFRKEGQNVTLSCEQNLNHDAMYWYRQDPGQGLRLIYYSQIVNDFQKGDIAEGYSVSREKKESFPLTVTSAQKNPTAFYLCASSKGARNTEAFFGQGTRLTVV.

The V gene is TRBV7-2, the J gene TRBJ2-7; 7 nucleotides line up with TRBD1. This CDR3 is 13 amino acids long. Germline assignment: CDR1 SGHTA and CDR2 FQGNSA. V was pared by 5 bases and J by 7 bases, with 8 bases of the junction left unmatched. The CDR3 DNA reads TGTGCCAGCAGCCAGGACAGGCAGGGGGAGCAGTACTTC. Translating it yields CASSQDRQGEQYF.

This clonotype was seen only once. This sequence joins TRBV7-6 and TRBJ2-1, with TRBD2 matching 8 bases. The CDR3 runs to 15 residues. V lost 1 base, J lost 7 bases, and 6 bases stayed unmatched. Germline V CDR1 and CDR2: SGHVS, FNYEAQ. The DNA for the CDR3 is TGTGCCAGCAGCTTAGAGGGACTAGGGGCAAATGAGCAGTTCTTC. This sequence encodes CASSLEGLGANEQFF.

V gene TRBV5-1 combines with J gene TRBJ1-5; possibly TRBD1 for D (5 bases). CDR3 length: 12 amino acids. V lost 5 bases, J lost 10 bases, and 13 bases lay in between. CDR1 SGHRS and CDR2 YFSETQ come from the germline V gene. The CDR3 DNA reads TGCGCCAGCAGGGGACCCCCGCTCCCCCAGCATTTT. Its protein is CASRGPPLPQHF.

This CDR3 is CARGQNTGELFF. CDR3 nucleotides: TGTGCCCGGGGCCAGAACACCGGGGAGCTGTTTTTT. The chain employs TRBV30 and TRBJ2-2, with D tentatively TRBD1 or TRBD2 (5 bases each). V was trimmed by 8 bases and J by 1 base, leaving 8 bases between them. Looked up from germline, CDR1 is GTSNPN and CDR2 is SVGIG (reference sequence). The CDR3 is 12 amino acids.

The chain has TRBV20-1 and TRBJ2-7; perhaps TRBD1 as D (5 bases). Trimming cost V 1 base and J 0 bases, with 10 bases left between them. The germline V gene encodes CDR1 DFQATT and CDR2 SNEGSKA (reference sequence). This CDR3 comprises 14 residues. This CDR3 reads CSARARQRSYEQYF. The CDR3 DNA reads TGCAGTGCTAGAGCCCGACAGCGCTCCTACGAGCAGTACTTC.

V gene TRBV12-3 or TRBV12-4 combines with J gene TRBJ2-3, with D possibly being TRBD2 (5 bases). Deletions cut 4 bases from V and 6 bases from J, with 17 bases between. The CDR3 runs to 15 residues. CDR3 protein: CASSYSLASGDTQYF. The DNA for the CDR3 is TGTGCCAGCAGTTACTCGCTAGCTTCCGGGGATACGCAGTATTTT.

This clonotype has a handful of counts. The chain carries TRBV6-1 and TRBJ2-1; possibly TRBD2 for D (5 bases). Trimming took off 4 bases at V and 1 base at J, with 20 bases between the two ends. The CDR3 runs 18 residues. Germline V gives CDR1 MNHNS, CDR2 SASEGT. CDR3 loop: CASSGPGSTPGSYNEQFF. The CDR3 coding sequence is TGTGCCAGCAGTGGCCCGGGGTCTACACCCGGGTCCTACAATGAGCAGTTCTTC.

The genes are TRBV7-2 and TRBJ2-5; 10 positions match TRBD2. The V gene end was trimmed by 2 bases and the J gene end by 2 bases; junction bases not matched to a gene: 2. Germline CDR1 is SGHTA and CDR2 is FQGNSA. The CDR3 totals 15 residues. The chain's CDR3 is CASSLLAGVQETQYF. CDR3 nucleotides: TGTGCCAGCAGCTTACTAGCGGGGGTACAAGAGACCCAGTACTTC.

This chain joins TRBV6-1 and TRBJ1-6; perhaps TRBD1 as D (5 bases). This CDR3 is built from 13 residues. Per the germline V gene, CDR1 is MNHNS and CDR2 is SASEGT. The V end lost 6 bases, the J end lost 13 bases, and 16 bases lay between the germline ends. CDR3 in amino acids: CASSPAGGDPLHF. CDR3 nucleotide sequence: TGTGCCAGCAGCCCCGCGGGGGGGGACCCCCTCCACTTT.

This clonotype was detected only a few times. This chain links TRBV30 with TRBJ1-4; no clear D. Per germline, CDR1 GTSNPN and CDR2 SVGIG (reference sequence). Trimming stripped 7 bases from V and 2 bases from J, with 5 bases between. CDR3 length equals 11 residues. The CDR3, as DNA: TGTGCCTCGGGCACTAATGAAAAACTGTTTTTT. Translated: CASGTNEKLFF.

This clonotype was seen a handful of times. This rearrangement joins TRBV6-1 to TRBJ1-1; D ambiguous. Germline lookup yields CDR1 MNHNS and CDR2 SASEGT. This CDR3 region has 12 residues. V was shortened by 4 bases and J by 8 bases, with 11 bases between the two germline ends. In DNA, the CDR3 is TGTGCCAGCAGTGGAGACCGATGGGAAGCTTTCTTT. Its translation is CASSGDRWEAFF.

The V gene is TRBV5-1, the J gene TRBJ2-2; TRBD2 matches 11 bases. This CDR3 has 16 residues. Germline assignment: CDR1 SGHRS and CDR2 YFSETQ. V shed 4 bases and J 4 bases; nucleotides not matched to a gene: 6. The CDR3 DNA is TGCGCCAGCAGCGAACTAGCGGGAGTAGGCACCGGGGAGCTGTTTTTT. This codes for CASSELAGVGTGELFF.

The CDR3 loop reads CASRPSGTAEAFF. DNA of the CDR3: TGTGCCAGCAGGCCATCCGGGACAGCTGAAGCTTTCTTT. The rearrangement links TRBV6-2 or TRBV6-3 to TRBJ1-1, with TRBD1 identical over 7 bases. The trim removed 6 bases at V and 6 bases at J, leaving 7 bases unmatched. Germline CDR1 MNHEY, CDR2 SVGEGT. CDR3 length equals 13 residues.

This clonotype showed up just a few times. This chain connects TRBV2 to TRBJ1-2; D is undetermined. V was trimmed by 3 bases and J by 3 bases, leaving 8 bases between them. Germline V gene sequence: CDR1 SNHLY, CDR2 FYNNEI. The CDR3 is 13 amino acids. CDR3 in amino acids: CASSEQFDYGYTF. The CDR3 nucleotides are TGTGCCAGCAGTGAGCAATTCGACTATGGCTACACCTTC.